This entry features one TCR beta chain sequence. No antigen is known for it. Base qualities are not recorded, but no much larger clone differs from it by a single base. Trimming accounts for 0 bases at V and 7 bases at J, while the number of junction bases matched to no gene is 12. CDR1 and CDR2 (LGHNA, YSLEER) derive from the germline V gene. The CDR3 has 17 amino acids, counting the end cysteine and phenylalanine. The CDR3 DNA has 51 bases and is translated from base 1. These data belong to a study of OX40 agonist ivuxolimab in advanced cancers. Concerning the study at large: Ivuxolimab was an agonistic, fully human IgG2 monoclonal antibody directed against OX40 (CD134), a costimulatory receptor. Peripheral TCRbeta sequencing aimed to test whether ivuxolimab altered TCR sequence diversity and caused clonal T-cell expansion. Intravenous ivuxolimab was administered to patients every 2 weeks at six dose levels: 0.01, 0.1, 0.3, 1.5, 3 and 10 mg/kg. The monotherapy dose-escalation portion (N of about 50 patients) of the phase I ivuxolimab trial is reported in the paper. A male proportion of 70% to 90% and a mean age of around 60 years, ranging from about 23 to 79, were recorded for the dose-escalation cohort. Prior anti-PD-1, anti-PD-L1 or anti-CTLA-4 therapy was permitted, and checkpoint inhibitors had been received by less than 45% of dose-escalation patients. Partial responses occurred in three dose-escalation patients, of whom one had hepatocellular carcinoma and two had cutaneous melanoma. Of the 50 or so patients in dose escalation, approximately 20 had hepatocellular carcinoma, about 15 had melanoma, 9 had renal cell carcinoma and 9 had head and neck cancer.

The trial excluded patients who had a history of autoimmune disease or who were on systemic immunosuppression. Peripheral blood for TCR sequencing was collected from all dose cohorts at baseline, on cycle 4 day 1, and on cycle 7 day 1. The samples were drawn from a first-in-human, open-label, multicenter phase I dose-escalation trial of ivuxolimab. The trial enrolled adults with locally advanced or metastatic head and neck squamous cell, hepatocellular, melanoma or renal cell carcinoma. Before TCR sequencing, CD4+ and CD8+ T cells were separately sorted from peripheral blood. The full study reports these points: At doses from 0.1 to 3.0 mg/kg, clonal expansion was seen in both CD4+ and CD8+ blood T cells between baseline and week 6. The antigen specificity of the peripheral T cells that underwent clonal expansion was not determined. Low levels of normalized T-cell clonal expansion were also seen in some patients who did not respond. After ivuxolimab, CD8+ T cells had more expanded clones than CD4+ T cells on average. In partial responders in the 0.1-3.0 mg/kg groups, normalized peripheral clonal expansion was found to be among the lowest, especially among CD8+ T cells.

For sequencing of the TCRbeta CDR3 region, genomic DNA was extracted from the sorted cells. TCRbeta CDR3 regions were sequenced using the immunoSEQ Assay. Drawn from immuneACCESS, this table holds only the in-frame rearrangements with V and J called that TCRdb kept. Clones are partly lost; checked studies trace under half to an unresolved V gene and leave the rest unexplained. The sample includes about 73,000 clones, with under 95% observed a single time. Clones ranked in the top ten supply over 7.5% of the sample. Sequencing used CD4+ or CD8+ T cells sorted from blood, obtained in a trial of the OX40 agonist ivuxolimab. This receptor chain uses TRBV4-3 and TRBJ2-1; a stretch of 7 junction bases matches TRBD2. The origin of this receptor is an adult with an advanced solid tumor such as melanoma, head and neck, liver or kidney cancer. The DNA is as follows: TGCGCCAGCAGCCAAGATCCGAGCGGTGGGGAGGGGAATGAGCAGTTCTTC. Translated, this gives CASSQDPSGGEGNEQFF.